Listed below are T cell receptor beta chains from one sample, sequenced in a study of shared clonotypes between healthy human individuals. Sequencing was performed with immunoSEQ multiplex PCR; in TCRdb, only in-frame clones are kept and a portion is missing. Among some 500,000 clones listed, 95% to 97% were seen once. Source material: naive CD4+ T cells sorted from blood. These receptors were collected from a woman in her twenties or thirties in good health. Both conserved end residues are part of each CDR3. D genes are given only for firm matches. A clone size is listed for some rows: how often the clone was seen (once, few, many), or a class if it is expanded.

>TRBJ2-1|NA|TRBD2|TRBV5-1
CASTLGTSINEQFF
TGCGCCAGCACACTCGGGACTAGTATAAATGAGCAGTTCTTC
>TRBJ1-6|NA|NA|TRBV5-1
CASSLAGGRNSPLHF
TGCGCCAGCAGCTTGGCCGGGGGACGTAATTCACCCCTCCACTTT
>TRBJ2-7|NA|NA|TRBV7-2
CASSWDFSGPYEQYF
TGTGCCAGCAGCTGGGACTTCTCAGGACCCTACGAGCAGTACTTC
>TRBJ2-7|NA|TRBD1|TRBV28
CASSPLGQTNEQYF
TGTGCCAGCAGTCCCCTGGGACAGACTAACGAGCAGTACTTC
>TRBJ2-2|NA|TRBD2|TRBV7-3
CASSQGSGSGGTGELFF
TGTGCCAGCAGCCAGGGAAGCGGGAGCGGCGGCACCGGGGAGCTGTTTTTT
>TRBJ2-7|NA|NA|TRBV11-2
CASSLKIGQFYEQYF
TGTGCCAGCAGCTTAAAGATTGGACAATTCTACGAGCAGTACTTC
>TRBJ2-4|NA|NA|TRBV7-6
CASSPRTGNIQYF
TGTGCCAGCAGCCCCCGGACTGGAAACATTCAGTACTTC
>TRBJ2-1|NA|TRBD2|TRBV14
CASSRGLAGYNEQFF
TGTGCCAGCAGCCGAGGACTAGCGGGGTACAATGAGCAGTTCTTC
>TRBJ2-7|NA|NA|TRBV2
CASSEALQVGGPTYEQYF
TGTGCCAGCAGTGAAGCGCTTCAAGTGGGGGGACCGACCTACGAGCAGTACTTC
>TRBJ1-3|NA|NA|TRBV19
CASSIANSGNTIYF
TGTGCCAGTAGTATAGCGAACTCTGGAAACACCATATATTTT
>TRBJ1-5|NA|NA|TRBV23-1
CASSLSDEDQPQHF
TGCGCCAGCAGTCTCTCGGATGAGGACCAGCCCCAGCATTTT
>TRBJ2-7|NA|TRBD2|TRBV28
CASSSLAGGVSYEQYF
TGTGCCAGCAGTTCACTAGCGGGGGGGGTCTCCTACGAGCAGTACTTC
>TRBJ2-7|once|NA|TRBV9
CASSVGWSWGNEQYF
TGTGCCAGCAGCGTAGGGTGGTCTTGGGGGAACGAGCAGTACTTC
>TRBJ2-1|NA|TRBD2|TRBV28
CASSSAGGGIWNEQFF
TGTGCCAGCAGTTCTGCGGGAGGAGGAATTTGGAATGAGCAGTTCTTC
>TRBJ1-3|NA|NA|TRBV7-9
CASSSDRIRGNTIYF
TGTGCCAGCAGCTCCGACAGGATCCGTGGAAACACCATATATTTT
>TRBJ2-7|NA|TRBD2|TRBV28
CASARTSGTYEQYF
TGTGCCAGCGCCCGGACTAGCGGCACCTACGAGCAGTACTTC
>TRBJ2-7|NA|TRBD1|TRBV19
CASRQGQNYEQYF
TGTGCCAGTAGACAGGGACAGAACTACGAGCAGTACTTC
>TRBJ2-7|NA|NA|TRBV6-6
CASSTVRTNGGDEQYF
TGTGCCAGCAGCACGGTACGCACCAACGGAGGGGACGAGCAGTACTTC
>TRBJ2-2|NA|NA|TRBV28
CASSLRKRARDTGELFF
TGTGCCAGCAGTTTAAGGAAAAGGGCAAGGGACACCGGGGAGCTGTTTTTT
>TRBJ2-7|NA|NA|TRBV27
CASSVTSTGAYEQYF
TGTGCCAGCAGTGTCACTAGTACTGGCGCCTACGAGCAGTACTTC
>TRBJ2-2|NA|TRBD2|TRBV4-1
CASSPTSGKSGELFF
TGCGCCAGCAGCCCGACTAGCGGGAAGAGCGGGGAGCTGTTTTTT
>TRBJ2-7|once|NA|TRBV7-6
CASSLGPGTYEQYF
TGTGCCAGCAGCTTAGGGCCCGGGACGTACGAGCAGTACTTC
>TRBJ2-6|NA|TRBD2|TRBV18
CASSPLAGGPSSGANVLTF
TGTGCCAGCTCACCGCTAGCGGGAGGCCCAAGCTCTGGGGCCAACGTCCTGACTTTC
>TRBJ2-1|NA|TRBD2|TRBV6-4
CATRGAGERDEQFF
TGTGCCACTAGAGGGGCGGGAGAAAGGGATGAGCAGTTCTTC
>TRBJ2-7|once|NA|TRBV19
CASSTSTGGFLAGSYEQYF
TGTGCCAGTAGTACTTCCACAGGGGGCTTTCTAGCGGGCTCCTACGAGCAGTACTTC
>TRBJ1-5|few|NA|TRBV19
CASSSVQGTGQPQHF
TGTGCCAGTAGTTCGGTACAGGGCACGGGCCAGCCCCAGCATTTT
>TRBJ2-7|NA|NA|TRBV5-6
CASSLRTVEQYF
TGTGCCAGCAGCTTGCGGACAGTCGAGCAGTACTTC
>TRBJ2-3|NA|NA|TRBV21-1
CASSSLTSGRSDTQYF
TGTGCCAGCAGCTCTCTGACTAGCGGGAGATCAGATACGCAGTATTTT
>TRBJ2-3|NA|NA|TRBV19
CASSIDPTDPTDTQYF
TGTGCCAGTAGTATTGATCCCACAGACCCCACAGATACGCAGTATTTT
>TRBJ1-2|NA|NA|TRBV4-2
CASSQESGFYGYTF
TGTGCCAGCAGCCAAGAATCCGGCTTCTATGGCTACACCTTC
>TRBJ2-7|NA|NA|TRBV29-1
CSVVLPYEQYF
TGCAGCGTCGTGCTTCCCTACGAGCAGTACTTC
>TRBJ2-7|NA|TRBD1|TRBV5-6
CASSLDPGQLSYEQYF
TGTGCCAGCAGCTTGGATCCGGGACAGCTCTCCTACGAGCAGTACTTC
>TRBJ2-2|NA|TRBD1|TRBV2
CASRDRGNTGELFF
TGTGCCAGCCGGGACAGGGGAAACACCGGGGAGCTGTTTTTT
>TRBJ2-2|NA|NA|TRBV21-1
CASSTRRSNTGELFF
TGTGCCAGCAGCACCCGCAGGTCGAACACCGGGGAGCTGTTTTTT
>TRBJ2-1|NA|TRBD1|TRBV19
CASSMPGQGYNEQFF
TGTGCCAGTAGTATGCCGGGACAGGGTTACAATGAGCAGTTCTTC
>TRBJ2-2|NA|TRBD1|TRBV15
CATSTGGNTGELFF
TGTGCCACCAGCACAGGGGGGAACACCGGGGAGCTGTTTTTT
>TRBJ2-3|NA|NA|TRBV19
CASSTLAQGSTDTQYF
TGTGCCAGTAGCACCCTGGCTCAGGGGAGCACAGATACGCAGTATTTT
>TRBJ1-2|NA|NA|TRBV28
CASSLPRWVYGYTF
TGTGCCAGCAGTTTACCTCGGTGGGTCTATGGCTACACCTTC
>TRBJ2-5|NA|NA|TRBV11-2
CASSWVEEETQYF
TGTGCCAGCAGCTGGGTGGAGGAAGAGACCCAGTACTTC
>TRBJ2-2|NA|TRBD1|TRBV18
CASSLRTGNRLNTGELFF
TGTGCCAGCTCACTCCGGACAGGTAATCGTCTGAACACCGGGGAGCTGTTTTTT
>TRBJ1-5|NA|NA|TRBV6-6
CASGLEVASNQPQHF
TGTGCCAGCGGCCTGGAGGTGGCAAGCAATCAGCCCCAGCATTTT
>TRBJ2-5|NA|NA|TRBV2
CASKGNREETQYF
TGTGCCAGCAAGGGGAACAGGGAGGAGACCCAGTACTTC
>TRBJ2-7|once|NA|TRBV7-8
CASSSRTVTYEQYF
TGTGCCAGCAGCTCGAGGACAGTTACCTACGAGCAGTACTTC
>TRBJ2-5|NA|TRBD1|TRBV2
CASSDSGGETQYF
TGTGCCAGCAGTGATTCAGGGGGTGAGACCCAGTACTTC
>TRBJ2-1|NA|TRBD2|TRBV2
CASSELAGAHNEQFF
TGTGCCAGCAGTGAGCTAGCGGGAGCCCACAATGAGCAGTTCTTC
>TRBJ1-5|NA|NA|TRBV27
CASSLLGGNQPQHF
TGTGCCAGCAGTCTGCTGGGAGGCAATCAGCCCCAGCATTTT
>TRBJ1-5|NA|NA|TRBV28
CASSSGDSNQPQHF
TGTGCCAGCAGCTCAGGGGATAGCAATCAGCCCCAGCATTTT
>TRBJ2-2|NA|TRBD2|TRBV5-1
CASSLRGLAGSNTGELFF
TGCGCCAGCAGCTTGAGAGGACTAGCGGGGTCGAACACCGGGGAGCTGTTTTTT
>TRBJ2-7|NA|TRBD2|TRBV7-6
CASSLGTSGRALHEQYF
TGTGCCAGCAGCTTAGGGACTAGCGGGAGGGCCTTGCACGAGCAGTACTTC
>TRBJ1-6|once|NA|TRBV30
CAWSFSSGTDNSPLHF
TGTGCCTGGAGTTTCTCGTCGGGGACCGATAATTCACCCCTCCACTTT
>TRBJ2-1|NA|TRBD2|TRBV4-1
CASSQGPGTSGNEQFF
TGCGCCAGCAGCCAAGGACCGGGGACTAGCGGAAATGAGCAGTTCTTC
>TRBJ2-5|NA|NA|TRBV10-3
CAISERQETQYF
TGTGCCATCAGTGAGAGGCAAGAGACCCAGTACTTC
>TRBJ2-2|NA|TRBD2|TRBV5-1
CASAGTSGNTGELFF
TGCGCCAGCGCCGGGACTAGCGGGAACACCGGGGAGCTGTTTTTT
>TRBJ1-5|NA|NA|TRBV28
CASRQSNQPQHF
TGTGCCAGTCGACAGAGCAATCAGCCCCAGCATTTT
>TRBJ2-1|NA|NA|TRBV14
CASRARPGLHNEQFF
TGTGCCAGCAGGGCCCGGCCCGGCCTACACAATGAGCAGTTCTTC
>TRBJ2-3|NA|TRBD2|TRBV11-3
CASSLVRGGRGTDTQYF
TGTGCCAGCAGCTTAGTACGAGGCGGGAGGGGCACAGATACGCAGTATTTT